The 4 T cell receptor beta chains below were found in one sample sequenced in a study of T cell repertoires in cytomegalovirus infection. Their target antigens are unknown. Using its own MiXCR run on the reads, TCRdb lists one record per CDR3 protein. This sample has roughly 990,000 distinct CDR3 sequences, with roughly 31% found just once. Sequenced material: cultured CD8+ T cells from PBMCs, taken from culture after CMV antigen stimulation. Receptors were obtained from a human donor in good health (CMV status not recorded). Some clones in this sample may be carry-over from other donors' samples.

V is TRBV28 and J is TRBJ1-2, with TRBD1 matching 7 bases. This CDR3 has 16 residues. The V and J ends lost 5 bases and 4 bases, in that order; junction bases with no gene match: 13. Germline CDR1 MDHEN, CDR2 SYDVKM. The CDR3 loop is CASSPRIGGGSYGYTF. For the CDR3, the DNA is TGTGCCAGCAGTCCGAGAATTGGAGGGGGCAGCTATGGCTACACCTTC.

V and J are TRBV7-9 and TRBJ2-7, with D perhaps matching TRBD1 (6 bases). The CDR3 contains 16 residues. V was pared by 5 bases and J by 0 bases, with 17 bases between. CDR1 and CDR2 (germline): SEHNR, FQNEAQ (reference sequence). CDR3 nucleotide sequence: TGTGCCAGCAGCGGCTGGGACACCAAGAGCTCCTACGAGCAGTACGTC. Protein product: CASSGWDTKSSYEQYV.

This chain links TRBV4-1 with TRBJ2-1, with a possible D match to TRBD1 (7 bases). Germline V lookup: CDR1 MGHRA, CDR2 YSYEKL. V was cut by 0 bases and J by 9 bases, with 18 bases left in between. The CDR3 contains 16 residues. CDR3: CASSQDLQGRWGEQFF. The CDR3 DNA is TGCGCCAGCAGCCAAGATCTACAGGGGAGGTGGGGTGAGCAGTTCTTC.

The DNA of the CDR3 is TGCAGTGCTCCGTTTTGGGGGACGGAGAGCTCCTACGAGCAGTACGTC. Residues: CSAPFWGTESSYEQYV. This rearrangement joins TRBV20-1 to TRBJ2-7, with D possibly called TRBD1 or TRBD2 (5 bases each). The CDR3 has 16 residues. V lost 5 bases, J lost 0 bases, and 20 bases lay in between. The germline V gene encodes CDR1 DFQATT and CDR2 SNEGSKA (reference sequence).